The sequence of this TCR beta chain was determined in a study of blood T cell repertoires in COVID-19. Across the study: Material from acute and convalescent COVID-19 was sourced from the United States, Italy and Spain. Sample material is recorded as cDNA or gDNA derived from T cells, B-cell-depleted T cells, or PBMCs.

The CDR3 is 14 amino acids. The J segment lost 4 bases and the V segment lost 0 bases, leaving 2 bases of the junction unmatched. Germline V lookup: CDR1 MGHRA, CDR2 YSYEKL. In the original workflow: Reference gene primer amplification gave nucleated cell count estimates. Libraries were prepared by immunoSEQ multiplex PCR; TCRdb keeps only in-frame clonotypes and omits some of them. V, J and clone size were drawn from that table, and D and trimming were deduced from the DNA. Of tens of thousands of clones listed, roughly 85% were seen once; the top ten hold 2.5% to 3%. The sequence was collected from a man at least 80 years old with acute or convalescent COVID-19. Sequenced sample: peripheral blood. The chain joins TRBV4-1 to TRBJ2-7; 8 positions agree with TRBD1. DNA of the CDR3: TGCGCCAGCAGCCAAGACAGGGGGCGATACGAGCAGTACTTC. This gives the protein CASSQDRGRYEQYF.